The T cell receptor beta chain described here comes from a study of human T cells and chemical hapten exposure. About the study: TCR yield per sample varied, mainly due to pooled library volumes.

This clonotype was detected only once. This may stem from a read error, because a much larger clone lies one nucleotide away. The CDR3 carries no conserved terminal phenylalanine or tryptophan, so it likely arises from a read error. CDR3 size: 14 residues. V gave up 1 base and J gave up 2 bases, with 8 bases separating them. Germline V gene sequence: CDR1 MNHNS, CDR2 SASEGT. MiXCR, applied by TCRdb to the RACE reads, yields one record per CDR3 protein. The table records about 350,000 distinct CDR3 sequences, 5.5% of them present only once. As to time point: pre-sensitization, week 0. The treatment here: therapeutic diphenylcyclopropenone sensitization with weekly scalp DPC.

The receptor was derived from a woman younger than 30 with alopecia areata. Some clones in this sample may be carry-over from other donors' samples. The chain couples TRBV6-1 to TRBJ1-2; D unresolved. The sequences come from whole blood, collected in connection with sensitization to the hapten diphenylcyclopropenone (DPC). The CDR3 reads CASSEVGRNYGYTL. CDR3 in DNA: TGTGCCAGCAGTGAAGTGGGTCGAAACTATGGCTACACCCTC.